The 22 T cell receptor beta chains below all came from one sample that was sequenced in a study of cytomegalovirus exposure and HLA in healthy donors. In the PCR, 60 Vbeta and 13 Jbeta primers were used. The protocol was immunoSEQ multiplex PCR, while the TCRdb copy is restricted to in-frame clones and leaves out a portion. This sample has about 200,000 clones, with 82% found just once. Sample: PBMCs. These receptors were obtained from a woman in her forties or fifties in good health and CMV-seropositive.

V usage is TRBV28 and J usage is TRBJ1-4, with a tentative D call TRBD1 (6 bases). The CDR3 loop spans 14 amino acids. Trimming took 6 bases from V and 8 from J, leaving 16 bases between them. Germline CDR1 reads MDHEN; CDR2 reads SYDVKM. The CDR3 DNA sequence: TGTGCCAGCAGGATCGACAGGCTAGGCGAAAAACTGTTTTTT. Translating gives CASRIDRLGEKLFF.

The table lists this clone with a count of one. The chain has TRBV28 and TRBJ1-4; the D gene is possibly TRBD1 (5 bases). The germline V gene encodes CDR1 MDHEN and CDR2 SYDVKM. Trimming shortened V by 8 bases and J by 3 bases, and 13 bases separated the two germline ends. There are 14 residues in the CDR3. CDR3 loop: CASEDSSANEKLFF. As DNA, the CDR3 is TGTGCCAGCGAAGACAGTTCAGCTAATGAAAAACTGTTTTTT.

This clone was detected once. The V and J genes are TRBV2 and TRBJ2-7, with 11 bases identical to TRBD2. Germline CDR1 SNHLY, CDR2 FYNNEI. Trimming took 3 bases from V and 4 from J; bases not matched to a gene: 5. The CDR3 runs 15 residues. The CDR3 reads CASSDRGTSGYEQYF. DNA for the CDR3: TGTGCCAGCAGTGATCGGGGGACTAGCGGTTACGAGCAGTACTTC. Supplemented by reference TRBV2 and TRBJ2-7, the full variable domain reads EPEVTQTPSHQVTQMGQEVILRCVPISNHLYFYWYRQILGQKVEFLVSFYNNEISEKSEIFDDQFSVERPDGSNFTLKIRSTKLEDSAMYFCASSDRGTSGYEQYFGPGTRLTVT.

V usage is TRBV19 and J usage is TRBJ2-7, with TRBD2 identical over 15 bases. V trimming: 5 bases; J trimming: 0 bases; junction bases outside the gene matches: 11. Germline CDR1 reads LNHDA; CDR2 reads SQIVND (reference sequence). The CDR3 runs 19 residues. For the CDR3, the DNA is TGTGCCAGTAGTTCTTCGGGACTAGCGGGGGGCTCAAGCTCCTACGAGCAGTACTTC. Translating it yields CASSSSGLAGGSSSYEQYF.

The J gene is TRBJ2-3, the V gene TRBV5-6; D is perhaps TRBD2 (6 bases). V gave up 0 bases and J gave up 0 bases, with 11 bases separating them. The CDR3 has 16 residues. The V gene's germline CDR1 is SGHDT and CDR2 YYEEEE. CDR3 protein: CASSLGRGTSTDTQYF. The CDR3 nucleotides read TGTGCCAGCAGCTTGGGTCGAGGGACTAGCACAGATACGCAGTATTTT.

V and J are TRBV5-6 and TRBJ2-7, with TRBD1 matching over 10 bases. Losses at the gene ends were 0 bases for V and 2 bases for J; bases not matched to a gene: 5. Per the germline V gene, CDR1 is SGHDT and CDR2 is YYEEEE. This CDR3 contains 16 residues. DNA of the CDR3: TGTGCCAGCAGCTTGGTTTGGGACAGGGGTACCTACGAGCAGTACTTC. The encoded protein is CASSLVWDRGTYEQYF.

V gene TRBV7-9 combines with J gene TRBJ2-3; D is undetermined. CDR3 size: 12 residues. CDR1 is SEHNR and CDR2 is FQNEAQ in the germline V gene (reference sequence). Trimming took 5 bases from V and 0 from J, leaving 3 bases between them. The CDR3, as DNA: TGTGCCAGCAGCCGTAGCACAGATACGCAGTATTTT. It codes for CASSRSTDTQYF.

This chain links TRBV10-1 with TRBJ2-3, with unresolved D. Germline values: CDR1 WNHNN, CDR2 SYGVQD (reference sequence). V lost 0 bases and J lost 4, with 14 bases in between. CDR3 length: 16 residues. CDR3 nucleotides: TGCGCCAGCAGTGAGTCGGGCCTCCCCGTACCAGATACGCAGTATTTT. Amino acids: CASSESGLPVPDTQYF.

The chain carries TRBV5-4 and TRBJ2-7; D perhaps matches TRBD2 (6 bases). The CDR3 extends over 16 amino acids. The germline gives CDR1 SGHNT, CDR2 YYREEE (reference sequence). Trimming removed 3 bases at V and 0 bases at J, with 16 bases between. CDR3 residues: CASSSDLRERSYEQYF. As DNA, the CDR3 is TGTGCCAGCAGCTCCGATCTACGGGAGCGCTCCTACGAGCAGTACTTC.

The rearrangement links TRBV5-1 to TRBJ2-5; TRBD1 aligns across 7 bases. CDR1 and CDR2 (germline): SGHRS, YFSETQ. With V trimmed by 3 bases and J by 2 bases, 4 bases remained unmatched. The CDR3 consists of 14 residues. CDR3 nucleotide sequence: TGCGCCAGCAGCTCTCAGGACAGGCAAGAGACCCAGTACTTC. It translates to CASSSQDRQETQYF.

V usage is TRBV28 and J usage is TRBJ2-3; D is possibly TRBD1 (7 bases). Germline V gene data show CDR1 as MDHEN and CDR2 as SYDVKM. V was clipped by 3 bases and J by 4 bases, with 11 bases between them. There are 14 residues in the CDR3. In nucleotides, the CDR3 is TGTGCCAGCAGTTTCCAGGGGGGCGCAGATACGCAGTATTTT. It yields the protein CASSFQGGADTQYF.

Regarding this clone: One junction end does not reproduce the germline sequence, and a read error may be involved. The chain joins TRBV7-9 to TRBJ2-5, with 9 bases identical to TRBD1. Germline V lookup: CDR1 SEHNR, CDR2 FQNEAQ (reference sequence). This CDR3 has 15 amino acids. The CDR3 spells CSSSPSRTGVETQYF. CDR3 nucleotides: TGTTCCAGCAGCCCCTCCCGGACAGGGGTGGAGACCCAGTACTTC.

This rearrangement joins TRBV5-1 to TRBJ1-4, with D perhaps TRBD1 (5 bases). The V gene lost 0 bases and the J gene lost 8 bases, with 11 bases spanning the gap. This CDR3 spans 14 amino acids. Germline CDR1 is SGHRS and CDR2 is YFSETQ. The CDR3 here is CASSLGYRGEKLFF. CDR3 DNA: TGCGCCAGCAGCTTGGGCTATCGGGGGGAAAAACTGTTTTTT.

The chain uses TRBV5-1 and TRBJ1-6; tentative D call: TRBD1 (6 bases). The CDR3 runs to 15 residues. Trimming pared 1 base from V and 8 bases from J, leaving 13 bases between. Germline loops: CDR1 SGHRS, CDR2 YFSETQ. This chain's CDR3 is CASSLLVAGDSPLHF. The CDR3 DNA sequence: TGCGCCAGCAGCTTGTTGGTGGCAGGGGATTCACCCCTCCACTTT.

The chain couples TRBV7-8 to TRBJ2-2, with D possibly being TRBD2 (5 bases). CDR1 and CDR2 from the germline V gene are SGHVS and FQNEAQ. V lost 8 bases and J 4 bases, leaving 8 bases between the germline ends. This CDR3 spans 12 amino acids. The CDR3 DNA follows: TGTGCCAGCGGGAGTGGCACCGGGGAGCTGTTTTTT. Protein: CASGSGTGELFF.

This rearrangement joins TRBV7-2 to TRBJ1-6; D is unclear. The CDR3 is made up of 16 amino acids. Trimming took off 1 base at V and 0 bases at J, with 7 bases between the two ends. Germline values: CDR1 SGHTA, CDR2 FQGNSA. CDR3 in amino acids: CASSLDIRSYNSPLHF. The CDR3 DNA sequence: TGTGCCAGCAGCTTAGACATCCGCTCCTATAATTCACCCCTCCACTTT.

This sequence joins TRBV25-1 and TRBJ2-1; TRBD2 matches 14 bases. V lost 7 bases, J lost 6 bases, and 11 bases stayed unmatched. From germline, CDR1 is MGHDK and CDR2 SYGVNS. CDR3 size: 17 residues. For the CDR3, the DNA is TGTGCCAGCATGGGGACTAGCGGGAGTTTACACCTCAATGAGCAGTTCTTC. It specifies CASMGTSGSLHLNEQFF.

This clone was seen a handful of times. The J gene is TRBJ1-4, the V gene TRBV6-1, with TRBD1 identical over 12 bases. This CDR3 comprises 14 residues. V was clipped by 6 bases and J by 7 bases; unmatched bases: 3. Germline CDR1 is MNHNS and CDR2 is SASEGT. The chain's CDR3 is CASSRDRGREKLFF. CDR3 DNA: TGTGCCAGCAGCCGGGACAGGGGGCGTGAAAAACTGTTTTTT.

V gene TRBV30 combines with J gene TRBJ2-7, with a possible D match to TRBD2 (5 bases). From germline, CDR1 is GTSNPN and CDR2 SVGIG (reference sequence). CDR3 length: 14 residues. V was cut by 0 bases and J by 5 bases, with 14 bases left in between. The CDR3 coding sequence is TGTGCCTGGAGTGTAGGCACAGCGGCCGACGAGCAGTACTTC. Residues: CAWSVGTAADEQYF.

This chain links TRBV18 with TRBJ2-1; the D gene is possibly TRBD1 (6 bases). Germline V lookup: CDR1 KGHSH, CDR2 LQKENI. This CDR3 region has 15 residues. The ends were cut back, 0 bases at V and 7 bases at J, with 13 bases in the middle. The CDR3 reads CASSPPTRDTNEQFF. CDR3 coding DNA: TGTGCCAGCTCACCACCCACTAGGGACACGAATGAGCAGTTCTTC. The full variable domain, its missing parts supplied by reference TRBV18 and TRBJ2-1, is NAGVMQNPRHLVRRRGQEARLRCSPMKGHSHVYWYRQLPEEGLKFMVYLQKENIIDESGMPKERFSAEFPKEGPSILRIQQVVRGDSAAYFCASSPPTRDTNEQFFGPGTRLTVL.

V gene TRBV7-8 combines with J gene TRBJ2-5, with 9 bases fitting TRBD1. The DNA end is more similar to TRBJ2-7, so the J call may be wrong. CDR1 is SGHVS and CDR2 is FQNEAQ in the germline V gene. The CDR3 spans 17 residues. CDR3 region: CASSQPPGQGTLHEQYF. CDR3 DNA sequence: TGTGCCAGCAGCCAACCACCGGGACAGGGAACTCTCCACGAGCAGTACTTC.

V and J are TRBV5-1 and TRBJ1-1; D might be TRBD1 (6 bases). The CDR3 extends over 14 amino acids. The germline CDR1 and CDR2 sequences are SGHRS and YFSETQ. V was shortened by 3 bases and J by 0 bases, with 9 bases between the two germline ends. The chain's CDR3 is CASSSGTLNTEAFF. The CDR3 coding sequence is TGCGCCAGCAGCTCCGGGACATTGAACACTGAAGCTTTCTTT.